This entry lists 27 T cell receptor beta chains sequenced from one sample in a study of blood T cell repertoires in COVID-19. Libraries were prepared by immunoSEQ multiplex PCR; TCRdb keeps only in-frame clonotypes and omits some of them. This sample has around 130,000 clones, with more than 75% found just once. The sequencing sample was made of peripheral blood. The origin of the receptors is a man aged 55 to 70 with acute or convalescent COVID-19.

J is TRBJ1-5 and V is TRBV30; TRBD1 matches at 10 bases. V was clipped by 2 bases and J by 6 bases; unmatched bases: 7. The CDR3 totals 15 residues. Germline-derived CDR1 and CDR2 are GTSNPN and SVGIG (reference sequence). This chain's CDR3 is CAWSPGTGEGQPQHF. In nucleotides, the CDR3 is TGTGCCTGGAGTCCCGGGACAGGGGAGGGTCAGCCCCAGCATTTT.

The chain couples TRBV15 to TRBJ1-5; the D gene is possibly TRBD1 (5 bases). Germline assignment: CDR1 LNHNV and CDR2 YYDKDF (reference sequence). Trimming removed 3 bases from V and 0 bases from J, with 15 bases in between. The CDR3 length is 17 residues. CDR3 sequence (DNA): TGTGCCACCAGCAGCCGGGACGGGAGATTTAGCAATCAGCCCCAGCATTTT. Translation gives CATSSRDGRFSNQPQHF.

The CDR3, as DNA: TGTGCCAGCACCCAGAGGGGCAATCAGCCCCAGCATTTT. Translating it yields CASTQRGNQPQHF. The chain uses TRBV12-3 or TRBV12-4 and TRBJ1-5; D gene uncertain. This CDR3 region has 13 residues. Trimming took off 7 bases at V and 2 bases at J, with 9 bases between the two ends.

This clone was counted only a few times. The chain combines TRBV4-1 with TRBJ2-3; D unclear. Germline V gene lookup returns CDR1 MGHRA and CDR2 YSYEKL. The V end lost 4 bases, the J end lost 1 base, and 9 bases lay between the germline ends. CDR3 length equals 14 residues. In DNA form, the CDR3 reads TGCGCCAGCAGCCCTGCCCGGGGCACAGATACGCAGTATTTT. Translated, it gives CASSPARGTDTQYF.

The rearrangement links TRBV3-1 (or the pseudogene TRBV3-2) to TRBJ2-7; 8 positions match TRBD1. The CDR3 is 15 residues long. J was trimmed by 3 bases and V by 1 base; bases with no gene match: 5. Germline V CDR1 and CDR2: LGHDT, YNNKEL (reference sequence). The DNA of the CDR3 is TGTGCCAGCAGCCAAGGGGCCGGACAGGGCTACGAGCAGTACTTC. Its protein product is CASSQGAGQGYEQYF.

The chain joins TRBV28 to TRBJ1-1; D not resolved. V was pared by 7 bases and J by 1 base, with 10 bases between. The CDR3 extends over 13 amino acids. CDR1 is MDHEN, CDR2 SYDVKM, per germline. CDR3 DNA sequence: TGTGCCAGCACCCTTATACAGAACACTGAAGCTTTCTTT. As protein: CASTLIQNTEAFF.

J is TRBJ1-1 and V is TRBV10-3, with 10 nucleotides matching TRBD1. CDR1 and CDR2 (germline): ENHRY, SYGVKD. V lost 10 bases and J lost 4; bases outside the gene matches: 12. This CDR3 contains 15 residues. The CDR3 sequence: CATQAADRGSTEAFF. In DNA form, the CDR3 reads TGTGCCACCCAGGCCGCGGACAGGGGGAGCACTGAAGCTTTCTTT.

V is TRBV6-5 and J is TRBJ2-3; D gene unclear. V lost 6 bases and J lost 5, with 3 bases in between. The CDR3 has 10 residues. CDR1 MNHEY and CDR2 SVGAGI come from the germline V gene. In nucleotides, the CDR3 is TGTGCCAGCAGCCTAGATACGCAGTATTTT. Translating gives CASSLDTQYF.

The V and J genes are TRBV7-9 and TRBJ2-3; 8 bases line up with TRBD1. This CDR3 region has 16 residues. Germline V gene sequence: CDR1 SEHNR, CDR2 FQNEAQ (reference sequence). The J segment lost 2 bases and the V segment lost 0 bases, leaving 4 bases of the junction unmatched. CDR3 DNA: TGTGCCAGCAGCTTAGCGGGACAGGCTGACACAGATACGCAGTATTTT. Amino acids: CASSLAGQADTDTQYF.

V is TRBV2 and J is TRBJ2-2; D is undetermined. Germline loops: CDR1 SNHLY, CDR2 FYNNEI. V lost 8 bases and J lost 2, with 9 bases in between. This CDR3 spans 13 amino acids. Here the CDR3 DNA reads TGTGCCAGCGTGCGAGGAAACACCGGGGAGCTGTTTTTT. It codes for CASVRGNTGELFF.

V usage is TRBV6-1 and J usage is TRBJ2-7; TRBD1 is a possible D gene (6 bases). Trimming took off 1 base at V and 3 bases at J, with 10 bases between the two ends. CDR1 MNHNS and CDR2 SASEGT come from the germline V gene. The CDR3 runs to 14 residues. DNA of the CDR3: TGTGCCAGCAGTGAAGGGGCAGGGGACTACGAGCAGTACTTC. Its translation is CASSEGAGDYEQYF.

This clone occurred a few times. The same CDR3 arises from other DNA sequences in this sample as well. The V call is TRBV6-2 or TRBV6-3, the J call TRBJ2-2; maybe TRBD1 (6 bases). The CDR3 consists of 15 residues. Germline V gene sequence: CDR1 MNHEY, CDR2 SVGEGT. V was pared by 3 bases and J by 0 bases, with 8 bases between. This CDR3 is CASSYGTTNTGELFF. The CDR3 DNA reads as TGTGCCAGCAGTTATGGGACAACGAACACCGGGGAGCTGTTTTTT.

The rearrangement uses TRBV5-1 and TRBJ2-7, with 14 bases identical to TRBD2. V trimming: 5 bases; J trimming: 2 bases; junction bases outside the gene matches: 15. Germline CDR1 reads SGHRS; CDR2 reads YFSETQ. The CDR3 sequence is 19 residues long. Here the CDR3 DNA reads TGCGCCAGCAGAAGGAACGTGGACAGGGGACTAGCGGGAGCCTACGAGCAGTACTTC. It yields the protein CASRRNVDRGLAGAYEQYF.

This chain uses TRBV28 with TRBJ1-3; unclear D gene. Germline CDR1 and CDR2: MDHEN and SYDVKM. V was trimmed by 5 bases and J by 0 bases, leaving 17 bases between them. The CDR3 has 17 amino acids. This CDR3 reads CASSAPGLKGSGNTIYF. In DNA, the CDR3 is TGTGCCAGCAGTGCTCCAGGACTCAAAGGCTCTGGAAACACCATATATTTT.

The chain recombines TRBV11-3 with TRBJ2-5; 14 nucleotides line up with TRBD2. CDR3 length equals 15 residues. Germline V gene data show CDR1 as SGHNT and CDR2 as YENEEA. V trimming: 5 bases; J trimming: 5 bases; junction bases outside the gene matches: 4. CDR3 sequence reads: CASSVGTSGSETQYF. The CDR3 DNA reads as TGTGCCAGCAGCGTCGGGACTAGCGGGAGTGAGACCCAGTACTTC.

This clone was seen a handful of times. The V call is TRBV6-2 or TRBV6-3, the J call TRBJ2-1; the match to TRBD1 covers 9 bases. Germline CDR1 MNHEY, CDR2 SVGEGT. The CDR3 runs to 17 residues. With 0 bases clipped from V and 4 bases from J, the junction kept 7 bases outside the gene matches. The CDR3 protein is CASSYSPGTGIYNEQFF. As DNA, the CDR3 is TGTGCCAGCAGTTACTCCCCCGGGACAGGGATATACAATGAGCAGTTCTTC.

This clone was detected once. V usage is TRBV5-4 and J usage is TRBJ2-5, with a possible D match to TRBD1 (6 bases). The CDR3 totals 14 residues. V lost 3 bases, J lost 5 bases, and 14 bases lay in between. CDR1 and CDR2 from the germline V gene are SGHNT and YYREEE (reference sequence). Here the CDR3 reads CASSSSGVRETQYF. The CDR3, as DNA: TGTGCCAGCAGCTCCTCAGGGGTCCGGGAGACCCAGTACTTC.

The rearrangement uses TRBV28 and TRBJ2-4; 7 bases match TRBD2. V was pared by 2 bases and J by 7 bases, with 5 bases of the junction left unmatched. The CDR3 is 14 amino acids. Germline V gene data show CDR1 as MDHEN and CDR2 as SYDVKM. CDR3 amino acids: CASSLSQGGNIQYF. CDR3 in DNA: TGTGCCAGCAGTTTAAGCCAGGGAGGGAACATTCAGTACTTC.

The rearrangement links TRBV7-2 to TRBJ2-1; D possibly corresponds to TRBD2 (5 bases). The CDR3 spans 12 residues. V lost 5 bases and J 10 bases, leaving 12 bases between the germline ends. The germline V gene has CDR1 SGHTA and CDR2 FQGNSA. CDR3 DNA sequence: TGTGCCAGCAGCCCCCTCAGCGGAGAGCAGTTCTTC. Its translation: CASSPLSGEQFF.

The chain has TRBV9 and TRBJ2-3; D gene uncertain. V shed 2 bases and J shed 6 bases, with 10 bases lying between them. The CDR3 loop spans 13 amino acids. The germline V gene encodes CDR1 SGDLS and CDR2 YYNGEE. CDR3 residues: CASSVSSADTQYF. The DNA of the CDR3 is TGTGCCAGCAGCGTCTCGAGCGCCGATACGCAGTATTTT. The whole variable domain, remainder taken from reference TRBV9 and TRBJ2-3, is DSGVTQTPKHLITATGQRVTLRCSPRSGDLSVYWYQQSLDQGLQFLIQYYNGEERAKGNILERFSAQQFPDLHSELNLSSLELGDSALYFCASSVSSADTQYFGPGTRLTVL.

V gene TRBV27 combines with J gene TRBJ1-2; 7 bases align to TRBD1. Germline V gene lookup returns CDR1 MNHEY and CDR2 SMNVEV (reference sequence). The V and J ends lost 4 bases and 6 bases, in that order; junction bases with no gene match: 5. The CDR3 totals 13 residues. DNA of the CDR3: TGTGCCAGCAGTTGGGGCAGGGGGGATGGCTACACCTTC. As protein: CASSWGRGDGYTF.

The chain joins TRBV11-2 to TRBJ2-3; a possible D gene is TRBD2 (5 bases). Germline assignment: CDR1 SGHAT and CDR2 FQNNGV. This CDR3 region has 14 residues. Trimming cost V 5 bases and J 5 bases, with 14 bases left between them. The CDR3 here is CASSQAGRVDTQYF. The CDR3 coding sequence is TGTGCCAGCAGCCAGGCCGGGCGGGTAGATACGCAGTATTTT.

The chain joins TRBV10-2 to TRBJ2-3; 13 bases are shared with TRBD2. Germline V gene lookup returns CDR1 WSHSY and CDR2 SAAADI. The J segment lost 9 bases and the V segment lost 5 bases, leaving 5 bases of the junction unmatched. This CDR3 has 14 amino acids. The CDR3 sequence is CASSILAGGKTQYF. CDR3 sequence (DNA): TGCGCCAGCAGTATACTAGCGGGAGGGAAAACGCAGTATTTT.

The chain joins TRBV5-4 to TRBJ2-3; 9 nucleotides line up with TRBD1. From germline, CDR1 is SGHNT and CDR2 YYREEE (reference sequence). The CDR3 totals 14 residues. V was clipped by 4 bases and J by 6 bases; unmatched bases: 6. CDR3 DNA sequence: TGTGCCAGCAGCCCTCGGACAGGGGAGGATACGCAGTATTTT. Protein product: CASSPRTGEDTQYF.

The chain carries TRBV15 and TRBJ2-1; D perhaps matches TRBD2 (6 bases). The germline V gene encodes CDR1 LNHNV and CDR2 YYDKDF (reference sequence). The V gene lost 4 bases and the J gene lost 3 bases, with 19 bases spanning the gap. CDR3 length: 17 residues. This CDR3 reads CATSTPPGGGNYNEQFF. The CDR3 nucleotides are TGTGCCACCAGCACCCCCCCGGGCGGCGGGAACTACAATGAGCAGTTCTTC.

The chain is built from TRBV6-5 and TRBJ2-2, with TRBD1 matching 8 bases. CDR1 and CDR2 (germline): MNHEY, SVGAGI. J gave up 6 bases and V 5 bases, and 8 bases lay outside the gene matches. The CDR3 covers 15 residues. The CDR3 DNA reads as TGTGCCAGCAGTACCGGGACAGGAGAGTCCGGGGAGCTGTTTTTT. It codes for CASSTGTGESGELFF.

The CDR3 region has the DNA TGTGCCAGCAAAAGCGGCCCCCACTACGAGCAGTACTTC. Its protein is CASKSGPHYEQYF. The chain has TRBV9 and TRBJ2-7; possible D gene TRBD2, 5 bases. V dropped 6 bases and J dropped 3 bases, with 13 bases sitting between them. The CDR3 runs to 13 residues. Germline V CDR1 and CDR2: SGDLS, YYNGEE. Full variable domain (remainder filled in from reference TRBV9 and TRBJ2-7): DSGVTQTPKHLITATGQRVTLRCSPRSGDLSVYWYQQSLDQGLQFLIQYYNGEERAKGNILERFSAQQFPDLHSELNLSSLELGDSALYFCASKSGPHYEQYFGPGTRLTVT.